The clone carrying this T cell receptor beta chain occurred many times. This entry is derived from a study of T cells in Graves' hyperthyroidism and ophthalmopathy. TCR beta CDR3 regions were amplified from RNA. HTBI primers were employed in a first-round RT-PCR of the TCR CDR3. TCRdb analysed the multiplex PCR reads with MiXCR anew, one entry per CDR3 protein. Counted here are roughly 260,000 distinct CDR3 sequences, more than 14% occurring once; the ten biggest clones make up 13%. The clonotype comes from a woman aged 40 to 55 with Graves' hyperthyroidism that later progressed to Graves' ophthalmopathy. The sample was blood.

The CDR3 DNA follows: TGTGCCAGCAGTTTAGCCGGAACAGGGAATTCACCCCTCCACTTT. The encoded protein is CASSLAGTGNSPLHF. The chain combines TRBV6-1 with TRBJ1-6, with D perhaps TRBD1 (6 bases). Trimming stripped 5 bases from V and 7 bases from J, with 15 bases between. The CDR3 covers 15 residues. The germline CDR1 and CDR2 sequences are MNHNS and SASEGT.